The rows below give T cell receptor beta chains drawn from one sample of a study of cytomegalovirus exposure and HLA in healthy donors. Here immunoSEQ multiplex PCR was the method, and the copy in TCRdb shows in-frame clones only, minus some. Of some 180,000 clones in the sample, around 78% are singletons; the top ten hold approximately 2%. The specimen sequenced was PBMCs. These receptors were taken from a man aged 25-45 years in good health and CMV-seronegative. The CDR3 runs from the conserved cysteine through the conserved F or W. Fields, in order: J gene, clone size, V gene, D gene, CDR3 DNA, CDR3 protein. The D gene is left open where the match is weak. Only some rows state a clone size, as once, few, many or a class for expanded clones.

J: TRBJ2-6
size: NA
V: TRBV15
D: NA
DNA: TGTGCCACCAGTATCTATGGCTCTGGGGCCAACGTCCTGACTTTC
CDR3: CATSIYGSGANVLTF

J: TRBJ1-1
size: NA
V: TRBV2
D: TRBD1
DNA: TGTGCCAGCAGCGGGACAGGGAGAACTGAAGCTTTCTTT
CDR3: CASSGTGRTEAFF

J: TRBJ1-6
size: NA
V: TRBV30
D: NA
DNA: TGTGCCTGGGACAAGAGGACAGCTCTTTCACCCCTCCACTTT
CDR3: CAWDKRTALSPLHF

J: TRBJ2-7
size: NA
V: TRBV21-1
D: NA
DNA: TGTGCCAGCAGCAAAGCCCAGGGGCGCTACGAGCAGTACTTC
CDR3: CASSKAQGRYEQYF

J: TRBJ2-3
size: NA
V: TRBV9
D: TRBD2
DNA: TGTGCCAGCAGCCCCCGACTAGCGGGAGATACGCAGTATTTT
CDR3: CASSPRLAGDTQYF

J: TRBJ1-1
size: few
V: TRBV27
D: TRBD1
DNA: TGTGCCAGCAGTTTATCGGGCCGGACAGGGAACACTGAAGCTTTCTTT
CDR3: CASSLSGRTGNTEAFF

J: TRBJ2-2
size: NA
V: TRBV10-3
D: TRBD1
DNA: TGTGCCTCCGGGACAGGGGGAGACGGGGAGCTGTTTTTT
CDR3: CASGTGGDGELFF

J: TRBJ2-7
size: NA
V: TRBV9
D: NA
DNA: TGTGCCAGCAGCGTAGCACAGACCGCCTACGAGCAGTACTTC
CDR3: CASSVAQTAYEQYF

J: TRBJ2-3
size: NA
V: TRBV4-1
D: TRBD2
DNA: TGCGCCAGCAGCCTACCGGGACTAGCGTTCGATACGCAGTATTTT
CDR3: CASSLPGLAFDTQYF

J: TRBJ2-7
size: NA
V: TRBV18
D: NA
DNA: TGTGCCAGCTCTCCGGGACTGGGCGAGCAGTACTTC
CDR3: CASSPGLGEQYF

J: TRBJ1-4
size: few
V: TRBV10-2
D: NA
DNA: TGCGCCAGCAGAGAAACAGGGTTTGGGGAAAAACTGTTTTTT
CDR3: CASRETGFGEKLFF

J: TRBJ2-5
size: NA
V: TRBV6-5
D: TRBD1
DNA: TGTGCCAGCAGTTACCCGACAGGGAATGGGCAGTACTTC
CDR3: CASSYPTGNGQYF

J: TRBJ2-1
size: NA
V: TRBV10-3
D: TRBD1
DNA: TGTGCCATAGTGGACAGGACCTACAATGAGCAGTTCTTC
CDR3: CAIVDRTYNEQFF

J: TRBJ2-5
size: few
V: TRBV11-2
D: TRBD1
DNA: TGTGCCAGCAGCTTAGACCCCAACAGGGGAGAGACCCAGTACTTC
CDR3: CASSLDPNRGETQYF

J: TRBJ1-5
size: once
V: TRBV19
D: NA
DNA: TGTGCCAGTAGTTTTGACAGAGGCTTAAGCAATCAGCCCCAGCATTTT
CDR3: CASSFDRGLSNQPQHF

J: TRBJ1-1
size: NA
V: TRBV7-6
D: NA
DNA: TGTGCCAGCAGCTTTAGAGGGTCGGGGGGCACTGAAGCTTTCTTT
CDR3: CASSFRGSGGTEAFF

J: TRBJ2-1
size: NA
V: TRBV4-1
D: TRBD2
DNA: TGCGCCAGCAGCCTCGAAGGCGGGGGCAATGAGCAGTTCTTC
CDR3: CASSLEGGGNEQFF

J: TRBJ2-2
size: NA
V: TRBV5-6
D: NA
DNA: TGTGCCAGCAGCTTCAGGGCCTACACCGGGGAGCTGTTTTTT
CDR3: CASSFRAYTGELFF

J: TRBJ2-2
size: NA
V: TRBV4-2
D: TRBD2
DNA: TGTGCCAGCAGCTACCGGACTAGCGGGAGTTCCGGGGAGCTGTTTTTT
CDR3: CASSYRTSGSSGELFF

J: TRBJ2-1
size: NA
V: TRBV6-5
D: NA
DNA: TGTGCCAGCAGTTCAGGAGGCTTCTACAATGAGCAGTTCTTC
CDR3: CASSSGGFYNEQFF

J: TRBJ2-5
size: NA
V: TRBV2
D: NA
DNA: TGTGCCAGCAGACAGACCGAGACCCAGTACTTC
CDR3: CASRQTETQYF

J: TRBJ2-7
size: NA
V: TRBV29-1
D: TRBD2
DNA: TGCAGCGTCGGGGGGGGACCCTCTGAGTACGAGCAGTACTTC
CDR3: CSVGGGPSEYEQYF

J: TRBJ2-1
size: NA
V: TRBV5-3
D: TRBD2
DNA: TGTGCCAGAAGCCCTCTGGGAAGCGGGGGACCCTACAATGAGCAGTTCTTC
CDR3: CARSPLGSGGPYNEQFF

J: TRBJ2-1
size: few
V: TRBV2
D: TRBD2
DNA: TGTGCCAGCAGGGACCGGACTAGCGGGAGGGATGAGCAGTTCTTC
CDR3: CASRDRTSGRDEQFF

J: TRBJ2-7
size: NA
V: TRBV7-8
D: TRBD2
DNA: TGTGCCAGCAGCCTACTACCATTAGCCGGGACTAGCGGAATATACGAGCAGTACTTC
CDR3: CASSLLPLAGTSGIYEQYF

J: TRBJ2-7
size: few
V: TRBV9
D: TRBD1
DNA: TGTGCCAGCAGCGTACTACAGGGGGCCGGCGAGCAGTACTTC
CDR3: CASSVLQGAGEQYF

J: TRBJ1-2
size: NA
V: TRBV5-1
D: NA
DNA: TGCGCCAGCAGCTTATGGACAGTGGAAGCCTATGGCTACACCTTC
CDR3: CASSLWTVEAYGYTF

J: TRBJ2-2
size: NA
V: TRBV5-1
D: TRBD2
DNA: TGCGCCAGCAGCTTGGGACTAGCGACCGGGGAGCTGTTTTTT
CDR3: CASSLGLATGELFF

J: TRBJ2-2
size: NA
V: TRBV4-1
D: TRBD1
DNA: TGCGCCAGCAGCGGGACGACAGGGGGCATGATCGGGGAGCTGTTTTTT
CDR3: CASSGTTGGMIGELFF

J: TRBJ2-7
size: NA
V: TRBV2
D: TRBD2
DNA: TGTGCCAGCAGTGAAGCAACGGCTAGCGGGTTGTACGAGCAGTACTTC
CDR3: CASSEATASGLYEQYF

J: TRBJ2-6
size: NA
V: TRBV14
D: NA
DNA: TGTGCCAGCAGCCCGTCAGGACAGTGGCTTAGGGGGGCCAACGTCCTGACTTTC
CDR3: CASSPSGQWLRGANVLTF

J: TRBJ1-5
size: NA
V: TRBV7-2
D: NA
DNA: TGTGCCAGCAGCTTAGTCCAGGGTCGGGGCAATCAGCCCCAGCATTTT
CDR3: CASSLVQGRGNQPQHF

J: TRBJ2-5
size: NA
V: TRBV6-1
D: NA
DNA: TGTGCCAGCAGTGACGGCGGGTGGTCCCAGGCAGAGACCCAGTACTTC
CDR3: CASSDGGWSQAETQYF

J: TRBJ2-3
size: NA
V: TRBV5-6
D: TRBD2
DNA: TGTGCCACCACGACTAGCGGGAGATCGGGGGCAGATACGCAGTATTTT
CDR3: CATTTSGRSGADTQYF

J: TRBJ1-6
size: few
V: TRBV27
D: NA
DNA: TGTGCCAGCAGTAGCCAGGGTGATTATTCACCCCTCCACTTT
CDR3: CASSSQGDYSPLHF

J: TRBJ2-2
size: NA
V: TRBV2
D: TRBD1
DNA: TGTGCCAGCAGTGATCTGACAGGGCGGAACACCGGGGAGCTGTTTTTT
CDR3: CASSDLTGRNTGELFF

J: TRBJ1-4
size: once
V: TRBV5-1
D: TRBD1
DNA: TGCGCCAGCAGCTTTGACAGGGTAGCTGAAAAACTGTTTTTT
CDR3: CASSFDRVAEKLFF

J: TRBJ2-7
size: NA
V: TRBV10-1
D: NA
DNA: TGCGCCAGCAGTAAGACAGGTACAATCTACGAGCAGTACTTC
CDR3: CASSKTGTIYEQYF

J: TRBJ1-5
size: NA
V: TRBV2
D: TRBD1
DNA: TGTGCCAGCAGCGCCCCAGGACAGGGAGTCAATCAGCCCCAGCATTTT
CDR3: CASSAPGQGVNQPQHF

J: TRBJ2-7
size: NA
V: TRBV29-1
D: NA
DNA: TGCAGCGCGACTAGACCGGATTATGGTGAGGAGCAGTACTTC
CDR3: CSATRPDYGEEQYF

J: TRBJ2-2
size: NA
V: TRBV2
D: NA
DNA: TGTGCCAGCTCAAGGGCCCCGGCGGGCACCGGGGAGCTGTTTTTT
CDR3: CASSRAPAGTGELFF